The 20 T cell receptor beta chains reported below all come from one sample, sequenced in a study of cytomegalovirus exposure and HLA in healthy donors (dated by TCRdb to the late 2010s). The library relied on the immunoSEQ multiplex PCR assay. This is the immuneACCESS table as TCRdb keeps it, with only in-frame sequences that have V and J called. A part of the clones is gone; compared with another copy, unresolved V genes explain less than half, and the rest is unexplained. Across this sample there are under 300,000 clones, with 70% to 90% seen only once. The ten biggest clones cover 1% of the sample. Sample: PBMCs. The receptors come from a woman younger than 30 in good health and CMV-seronegative.

The chain joins TRBV2 to TRBJ1-1; D possibly corresponds to TRBD1 (6 bases). Trimming took 5 bases from V and 8 from J, leaving 9 bases between them. Per germline, CDR1 SNHLY and CDR2 FYNNEI. The CDR3 has 11 amino acids. The CDR3 loop is CASSPDREAFF. In DNA, the CDR3 is TGTGCCAGCAGTCCTGACAGGGAAGCTTTCTTT.

The rearrangement links TRBV5-1 to TRBJ1-1; TRBD1 is a possible D gene (6 bases). V was pared by 2 bases and J by 4 bases, with 12 bases between. The CDR3 runs 14 residues. Germline CDR1 SGHRS, CDR2 YFSETQ. CDR3 in amino acids: CASSLNRVTTEAFF. CDR3 nucleotide sequence: TGCGCCAGCAGCTTAAACAGGGTGACCACTGAAGCTTTCTTT.

This clone is a singleton in its sample. V and J are TRBV2 and TRBJ1-5; tentatively, D is TRBD1 (6 bases). This CDR3 has 14 amino acids. Per the germline V gene, CDR1 is SNHLY and CDR2 is FYNNEI. V was shortened by 11 bases and J by 2 bases, with 16 bases between the two germline ends. DNA of the CDR3: TGTGCCGGAACAACACAGGGTGGCAATCAGCCCCAGCATTTT. As protein: CAGTTQGGNQPQHF.

V gene TRBV2 combines with J gene TRBJ1-2, with D tentatively TRBD1 (6 bases). Per the germline V gene, CDR1 is SNHLY and CDR2 is FYNNEI. Between the trimmed V and J ends, which lost 6 bases and 5 bases, there was a span of 16 bases. The CDR3 totals 14 residues. The CDR3 DNA is TGTGCCAGCAGGGGTGGACAGTATGGGTATGGCTACACCTTC. Translation gives CASRGGQYGYGYTF. Supplemented by reference TRBV2 and TRBJ1-2, the full variable domain reads EPEVTQTPSHQVTQMGQEVILRCVPISNHLYFYWYRQILGQKVEFLVSFYNNEISEKSEIFDDQFSVERPDGSNFTLKIRSTKLEDSAMYFCASRGGQYGYGYTFGSGTRLTVV.

The V gene is TRBV11-3, the J gene TRBJ2-7; D is possibly TRBD1 (5 bases). The CDR3 is 12 amino acids. CDR1 and CDR2 from the germline V gene are SGHNT and YENEEA. The V end lost 4 bases, the J end lost 5 bases, and 9 bases lay between the germline ends. The chain's CDR3 is CASSWVGDEQYF. The CDR3 DNA is TGTGCCAGCAGCTGGGTAGGGGACGAGCAGTACTTC.

V usage is TRBV9 and J usage is TRBJ1-4; D is perhaps TRBD1 (5 bases). The V end was cut by 3 bases, the J end by 8 bases, with 17 bases between. CDR1 and CDR2 (germline): SGDLS, YYNGEE. The CDR3 is 15 residues long. The CDR3 protein is CASSAPKGIGEKLFF. Written as DNA, the CDR3 is TGTGCCAGCAGCGCGCCCAAGGGGATAGGGGAAAAACTGTTTTTT. The variable domain in full, completed from reference TRBV9 and TRBJ1-4, reads DSGVTQTPKHLITATGQRVTLRCSPRSGDLSVYWYQQSLDQGLQFLIQYYNGEERAKGNILERFSAQQFPDLHSELNLSSLELGDSALYFCASSAPKGIGEKLFFGSGTQLSVL.

The chain joins TRBV6-5 to TRBJ2-7; D gene unclear. The V end was cut by 4 bases, the J end by 3 bases, with 10 bases between. The CDR3 length is 13 residues. CDR1 is MNHEY and CDR2 is SVGAGI in the germline V gene. DNA for the CDR3: TGTGCCAGCAGTTTAGTGGAGCGCTACGAGCAGTACTTC. It is translated as CASSLVERYEQYF.

The V call is TRBV12-1, the J call TRBJ2-7; the D call TRBD1 from the table was never checked on the DNA. TRBV12-1 is labeled a pseudogene. The CDR3 length is 12 residues. The CDR3, as DNA: TGTGCCAGCAGCTTCCAGGGGACAGCCTCCTCTTTC. This gives the protein CASSFQGTASSF.

This chain joins TRBV5-1 and TRBJ2-2; 8 nucleotides agree with TRBD1. The junction had 7 bases not matched to a gene; V was cut back by 7 bases and J by 2 bases. This CDR3 region has 15 residues. The V gene's germline CDR1 is SGHRS and CDR2 YFSETQ. The CDR3 nucleotides read TGCGCCAGCGGGGCAGGGGGCCACAACACCGGGGAGCTGTTTTTT. Translating it yields CASGAGGHNTGELFF.

The rearrangement joins TRBV28 to TRBJ1-1; D is ambiguous. This CDR3 has 13 amino acids. V gave up 4 bases and J gave up 6 bases, with 12 bases separating them. In germline, CDR1 is MDHEN, CDR2 SYDVKM. CDR3 bases: TGTGCCAGCAGTTCCCAACTATGGCCTGAAGCTTTCTTT. This codes for CASSSQLWPEAFF.

V usage is TRBV4-2 and J usage is TRBJ2-7; 7 bases match TRBD1. This CDR3 contains 15 residues. With 4 bases clipped from V and 2 bases from J, the junction kept 8 bases outside the gene matches. Germline V gives CDR1 LGHNA, CDR2 YNFKEQ. CDR3 bases: TGTGCCAGCAGCCCCGGGACAGCTAGGCCCTACGAGCAGTACTTC. It specifies CASSPGTARPYEQYF.

The rearrangement joins TRBV7-2 to TRBJ2-5; D is possibly TRBD2 (5 bases). This CDR3 comprises 15 residues. V was shortened by 1 base and J by 6 bases, with 15 bases between the two germline ends. The germline V gene has CDR1 SGHTA and CDR2 FQGNSA. Here the CDR3 DNA reads TGTGCCAGCAGCTTAGGAATGGACTTTGGGAAGACCCAGTACTTC. Translating gives CASSLGMDFGKTQYF.

The V and J genes are TRBV29-1 and TRBJ2-1, with D maybe TRBD2 (5 bases). From germline, CDR1 is SQVTM and CDR2 ANQGSEA. This CDR3 comprises 13 residues. V lost 4 bases and J 8 bases, leaving 15 bases between the germline ends. The CDR3, as DNA: TGCAGCGTTGTTGAGGGTTATCCCCATGAGCAGTTCTTC. Protein: CSVVEGYPHEQFF.

V usage is TRBV5-1 and J usage is TRBJ2-1, with 8 bases aligning to TRBD2. Germline lookup yields CDR1 SGHRS and CDR2 YFSETQ. V was clipped by 4 bases and J by 5 bases; unmatched bases: 8. There are 15 residues in the CDR3. CDR3: CASSPSGFGNNEQFF. The CDR3 DNA is TGCGCCAGCAGCCCTAGCGGGTTTGGCAACAATGAGCAGTTCTTC.

The J gene is TRBJ1-1, the V gene TRBV9, with 8 bases aligning to TRBD1. J was trimmed by 0 bases and V by 4 bases; bases with no gene match: 5. CDR3 length: 15 amino acids. The germline V gene encodes CDR1 SGDLS and CDR2 YYNGEE. DNA of the CDR3: TGTGCCAGCAGCCCCCAGGGGGCGTTGAACACTGAAGCTTTCTTT. Translation gives CASSPQGALNTEAFF. The full variable domain, its missing parts supplied by reference TRBV9 and TRBJ1-1, is DSGVTQTPKHLITATGQRVTLRCSPRSGDLSVYWYQQSLDQGLQFLIQYYNGEERAKGNILERFSAQQFPDLHSELNLSSLELGDSALYFCASSPQGALNTEAFFGQGTRLTVV.

The chain employs TRBV28 and TRBJ1-5; no clear D gene. CDR1 and CDR2 from the germline V gene are MDHEN and SYDVKM. V gave up 6 bases and J gave up 5 bases, with 5 bases separating them. The CDR3 has 11 residues. CDR3 coding DNA: TGTGCCAGCAGCCTCGATCAGCCCCAGCATTTT. Translating it yields CASSLDQPQHF.

Only one count was recorded for this clone. The V gene is TRBV28, the J gene TRBJ2-7; no clear D gene. With 7 bases removed from V and 2 bases from J, the gap between germline ends came to 12 bases. This CDR3 contains 13 residues. CDR1 is MDHEN and CDR2 is SYDVKM in the germline V gene. CDR3 DNA sequence: TGTGCCAGCACCCTGACGGGTCCCTACGAGCAGTACTTC. It yields the protein CASTLTGPYEQYF. Full variable domain (rest looked up from reference TRBV28 and TRBJ2-7): DVKVTQSSRYLVKRTGEKVFLECVQDMDHENMFWYRQDPGLGLRLIYFSYDVKMKEKGDIPEGYSVSREKKERFSLILESASTNQTSMYLCASTLTGPYEQYFGPGTRLTVT.

The CDR3 protein is CASSDSVGQGYDYGYTF. CDR3 bases: TGCGCCAGCAGTGACTCCGTGGGACAGGGATACGACTATGGCTACACCTTC. This chain joins TRBV10-1 and TRBJ1-2, with 9 nucleotides matching TRBD1. Losses at the gene ends were 3 bases for V and 3 bases for J; bases not matched to a gene: 11. The CDR3 runs 17 residues. The germline V gene encodes CDR1 WNHNN and CDR2 SYGVQD (reference sequence).

V usage is TRBV5-4 and J usage is TRBJ2-2; 9 nucleotides line up with TRBD1. Germline V gene sequence: CDR1 SGHNT, CDR2 YYREEE (reference sequence). V trimming: 2 bases; J trimming: 7 bases; junction bases outside the gene matches: 6. This CDR3 contains 15 residues. CDR3 in DNA: TGTGCCAGCAGCTTAGGGGACAGGGATGACGGGGAGCTGTTTTTT. This encodes CASSLGDRDDGELFF.

This sequence joins TRBV10-3 and TRBJ2-7; 9 bases are shared with TRBD1. Looked up from germline, CDR1 is ENHRY and CDR2 is SYGVKD. J lost 5 bases, V lost 3 bases, and 2 bases had no gene match. This CDR3 comprises 13 residues. The CDR3 sequence is CAISERTGDEQYF. Here the CDR3 DNA reads TGTGCCATCAGTGAAAGGACAGGGGACGAGCAGTACTTC.